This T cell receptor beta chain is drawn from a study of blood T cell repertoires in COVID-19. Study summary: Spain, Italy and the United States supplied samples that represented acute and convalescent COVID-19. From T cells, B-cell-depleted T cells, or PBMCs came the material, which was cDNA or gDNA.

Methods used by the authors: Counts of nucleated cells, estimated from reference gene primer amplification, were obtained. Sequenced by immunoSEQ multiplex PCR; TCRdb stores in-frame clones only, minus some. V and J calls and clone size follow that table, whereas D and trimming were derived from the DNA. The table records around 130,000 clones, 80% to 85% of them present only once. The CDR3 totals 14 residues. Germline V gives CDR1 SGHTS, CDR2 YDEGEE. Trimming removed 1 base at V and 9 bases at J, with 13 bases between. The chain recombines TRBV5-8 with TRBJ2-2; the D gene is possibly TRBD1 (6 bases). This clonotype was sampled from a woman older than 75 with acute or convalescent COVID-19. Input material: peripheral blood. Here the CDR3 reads CASSLWQGNRELFF. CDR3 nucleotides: TGTGCCAGCAGCTTGTGGCAGGGGAATCGGGAGCTGTTTTTT.